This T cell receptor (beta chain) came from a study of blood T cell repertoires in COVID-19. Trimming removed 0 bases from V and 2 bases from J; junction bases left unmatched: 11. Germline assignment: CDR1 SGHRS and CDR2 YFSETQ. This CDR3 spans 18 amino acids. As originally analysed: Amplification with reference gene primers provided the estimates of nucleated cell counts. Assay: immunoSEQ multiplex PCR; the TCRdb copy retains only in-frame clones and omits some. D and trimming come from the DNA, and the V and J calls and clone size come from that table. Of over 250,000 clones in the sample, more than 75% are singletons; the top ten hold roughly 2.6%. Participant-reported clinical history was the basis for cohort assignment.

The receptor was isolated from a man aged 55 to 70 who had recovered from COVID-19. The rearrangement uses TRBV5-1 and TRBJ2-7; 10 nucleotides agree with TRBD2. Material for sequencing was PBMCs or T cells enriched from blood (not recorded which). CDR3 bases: TGCGCCAGCAGCTTGGTATTACCAGCGGGAGGGGTGACCTACGAGCAGTACTTC. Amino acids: CASSLVLPAGGVTYEQYF.